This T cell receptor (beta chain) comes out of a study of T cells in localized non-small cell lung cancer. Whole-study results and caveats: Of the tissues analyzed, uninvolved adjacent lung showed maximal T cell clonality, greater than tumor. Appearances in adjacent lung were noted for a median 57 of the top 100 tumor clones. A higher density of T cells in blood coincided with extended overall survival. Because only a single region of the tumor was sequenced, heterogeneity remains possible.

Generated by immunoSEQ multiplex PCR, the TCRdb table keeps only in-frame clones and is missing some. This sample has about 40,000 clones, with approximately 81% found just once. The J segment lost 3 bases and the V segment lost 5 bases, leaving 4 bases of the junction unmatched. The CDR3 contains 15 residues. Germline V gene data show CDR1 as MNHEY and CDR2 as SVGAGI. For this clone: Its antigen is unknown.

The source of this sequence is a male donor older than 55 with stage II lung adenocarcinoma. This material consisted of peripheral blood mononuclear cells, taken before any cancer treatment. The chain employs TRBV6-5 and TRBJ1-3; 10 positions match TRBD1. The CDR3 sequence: CASSRQGAGGNTIYF. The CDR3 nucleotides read TGTGCCAGCAGTAGACAGGGGGCGGGTGGAAACACCATATATTTT.